This T cell receptor beta chain was retrieved from a study of blood T cell repertoires in COVID-19. Study overall: Donors in the United States, Italy and Spain gave samples during acute or convalescent COVID-19.

The protocol was immunoSEQ multiplex PCR, while the TCRdb copy is restricted to in-frame clones and leaves out a portion. The repertoire holds 140,000 to 150,000 clones, with around 86% as singletons. Participants, about 18 to 90 years old, spanned 25 or so US areas. The sequencing input was PBMCs or T cells enriched from blood (not recorded which). The receptor was derived from a middle-aged man who had recovered from COVID-19.

CDR3 residues: CAWSVMQYTIYF. The DNA for the CDR3 is TGTGCCTGGAGTGTAATGCAGTACACCATATATTTT. The V call is TRBV30, the J call TRBJ1-3; D gene ambiguous. In germline, CDR1 is GTSNPN, CDR2 SVGIG (reference sequence). This CDR3 is built from 12 residues. Trimming removed 0 bases at V and 8 bases at J, with 8 bases between.